The 21 T cell receptor beta chains listed next were all sequenced from one sample in a study of CD8+ T cells in alopecia areata. TCR sequencing used cDNA made by reverse transcription of extracted RNA. Only in-frame clones appear in the TCRdb table, and some are missing; sequencing was by immunoSEQ multiplex PCR. The sample consists of 200,000 to 250,000 clones, under 70% of them appearing once. Treatment in this sample: oral pan-JAK inhibitor, 5-10 mg twice daily. Sequences were derived from CD4+ T cells sorted from blood, sampled at week 4, from a patient treated with tofacitinib. The receptors derive from a human donor with alopecia areata.

This sequence joins TRBV7-2 and TRBJ1-1; no definite D call. Trimming pared 0 bases from V and 3 bases from J, leaving 8 bases between. The germline gives CDR1 SGHTA, CDR2 FQGNSA. The CDR3 totals 14 residues. CDR3 in DNA: TGTGCCAGCAGCTTAGCGCGAGCGGACACTGAAGCTTTCTTT. Translation: CASSLARADTEAFF.

This clone has more than one count but fewer than ten. The sample carries other DNA sequences with the same CDR3. The V and J genes are TRBV7-2 and TRBJ1-5; maybe TRBD1 (6 bases). The germline V and J ends were trimmed by 3 bases and 4 bases, with 10 bases remaining between them. The germline CDR1 and CDR2 sequences are SGHTA and FQGNSA. The CDR3 totals 14 residues. CDR3 sequence: CASSLAQGNQPQHF. In DNA, the CDR3 is TGTGCCAGCAGCTTGGCCCAGGGGAATCAGCCCCAGCATTTT.

Of note for this clone: A junction boundary mismatches the germline segment, possibly from a read error. The rearrangement joins TRBV7-9 to TRBJ1-6; D gene unclear. Looked up from germline, CDR1 is SEHNR and CDR2 is FQNEAQ (reference sequence). This CDR3 contains 14 residues. The CDR3 sequence is CASSLAVGFSPLHF. The CDR3, as DNA: TGTGCCAGCAGCTTAGCGGTAGGGTTCTCACCCCTCCATTTT.

The V gene is TRBV25-1, the J gene TRBJ1-1; 8 nucleotides line up with TRBD1. Losses at the gene ends were 5 bases for V and 2 bases for J; bases not matched to a gene: 4. Germline V gene sequence: CDR1 MGHDK, CDR2 SYGVNS. This CDR3 has 14 amino acids. The CDR3 nucleotides read TGTGCCAGCAGTTGGACAGGGAGAAACACTGAAGCTTTCTTT. Translated: CASSWTGRNTEAFF.

The rearrangement links TRBV5-1 to TRBJ2-7; 11 bases are shared with TRBD2. Germline assignment: CDR1 SGHRS and CDR2 YFSETQ. This CDR3 region has 14 residues. Trimming at V came to 4 bases and at J to 3 bases, leaving 3 bases not matched to a gene. The chain's CDR3 is CASSPGLAVYEQYF. The CDR3 DNA follows: TGCGCCAGCAGCCCGGGACTAGCGGTCTACGAGCAGTACTTC.

The gene calls are TRBV7-9 and TRBJ1-1; 8 nucleotides agree with TRBD1. This CDR3 has 14 amino acids. Trimming took 2 bases from V and 1 from J; bases not matched to a gene: 0. CDR1 and CDR2 (germline): SEHNR, FQNEAQ (reference sequence). The CDR3 region is CASSLQGANTEAFF. DNA of the CDR3: TGTGCCAGCAGCTTACAGGGGGCGAACACTGAAGCTTTCTTT. Combining the CDR3 with reference TRBV7-9 and TRBJ1-1 gives the whole variable domain DTGVSQNPRHKITKRGQNVTFRCDPISEHNRLYWYRQTLGQGPEFLTYFQNEAQLEKSRLLSDRFSAERPKGSFSTLEIQRTEQGDSAMYLCASSLQGANTEAFFGQGTRLTVV.

The chain recombines TRBV5-6 with TRBJ2-1; D gene unclear. V dropped 1 base and J dropped 4 bases, with 15 bases sitting between them. The CDR3 runs to 16 residues. Germline CDR1 and CDR2: SGHDT and YYEEEE. CDR3 sequence reads: CASSLSSRKVYNEQFF. CDR3 nucleotide sequence: TGTGCCAGCAGCTTGTCCAGCCGTAAAGTGTACAATGAGCAGTTCTTC.

This rearrangement joins TRBV29-1 to TRBJ2-5, with unresolved D. Germline-derived CDR1 and CDR2 are SQVTM and ANQGSEA. CDR3 size: 12 residues. The germline V and J ends were trimmed by 4 bases and 3 bases, with 9 bases remaining between them. The DNA of the CDR3 is TGCAGCGTTGTCAAGTCTGAAGAGACCCAGTACTTC. It yields the protein CSVVKSEETQYF. The full variable domain, rest sourced from reference TRBV29-1 and TRBJ2-5, is SAVISQKPSRDICQRGTSLTIQCQVDSQVTMMFWYRQQPGQSLTLIATANQGSEATYESGFVIDKFPISRPNLTFSTLTVSNMSPEDSSIYLCSVVKSEETQYFGPGTRLLVL.

This rearrangement joins TRBV29-1 to TRBJ1-1, with no clear D. The CDR3 has 14 amino acids. Germline V gives CDR1 SQVTM, CDR2 ANQGSEA. V shed 4 bases and J shed 1 base, with 13 bases lying between them. The CDR3 sequence is CSVVLVITNTEAFF. The CDR3 bases are TGCAGCGTTGTCCTAGTAATTACGAACACTGAAGCTTTCTTT. Using reference TRBV29-1 and TRBJ1-1 for the parts outside the CDR3, the full variable domain is SAVISQKPSRDICQRGTSLTIQCQVDSQVTMMFWYRQQPGQSLTLIATANQGSEATYESGFVIDKFPISRPNLTFSTLTVSNMSPEDSSIYLCSVVLVITNTEAFFGQGTRLTVV.

This clone occurred a few times. This chain joins TRBV4-2 and TRBJ2-1; 7 bases are shared with TRBD2. The CDR3 is made up of 15 amino acids. Germline V lookup: CDR1 LGHNA, CDR2 YNFKEQ. V shed 0 bases, J shed 1 base, and the junction held 0 bases outside the gene matches. CDR3 nucleotide sequence: TGTGCCAGCAGCCAAGACGGGGGGTCCTACAATGAGCAGTTCTTC. It yields the protein CASSQDGGSYNEQFF.

As DNA, the CDR3 is TGTGCCAGCAGTGAACAGGGCGATGGCTACACCTTC. This encodes CASSEQGDGYTF. The rearrangement joins TRBV2 to TRBJ1-2, with D possibly matching TRBD1 (5 bases). Germline values: CDR1 SNHLY, CDR2 FYNNEI. V shed 2 bases and J shed 6 bases, with 7 bases lying between them. This CDR3 has 12 residues.

The chain's CDR3 is CSAAGQPNQETQYF. In DNA, the CDR3 is TGCAGCGCAGCGGGACAGCCGAACCAAGAGACCCAGTACTTC. This chain uses TRBV29-1 with TRBJ2-5, with D perhaps given as TRBD1 or TRBD2 (7 bases each). Germline V gives CDR1 SQVTM, CDR2 ANQGSEA. The CDR3 runs to 14 residues. V lost 7 bases and J 0 bases, leaving 15 bases between the germline ends.

This chain links TRBV2 with TRBJ2-3, with 10 nucleotides matching TRBD1. The length of the CDR3 is 15 residues. CDR1 is SNHLY and CDR2 is FYNNEI in the germline V gene. Trimming at V came to 6 bases and at J to 4 bases, leaving 7 bases not matched to a gene. The CDR3 sequence is CASSRGTGVADTQYF. The CDR3 DNA reads TGTGCCAGCAGCCGCGGGACAGGGGTGGCAGATACGCAGTATTTT. The full variable domain, its missing parts supplied by reference TRBV2 and TRBJ2-3, is EPEVTQTPSHQVTQMGQEVILRCVPISNHLYFYWYRQILGQKVEFLVSFYNNEISEKSEIFDDQFSVERPDGSNFTLKIRSTKLEDSAMYFCASSRGTGVADTQYFGPGTRLTVL.

The J gene is TRBJ2-1, the V gene TRBV27; TRBD1 might be the D (6 bases). Deletions cut 5 bases from V and 7 bases from J, with 15 bases between. The germline CDR1 and CDR2 sequences are MNHEY and SMNVEV (reference sequence). The CDR3 sequence is 14 residues long. The CDR3, as DNA: TGTGCCAGCAGTCAAAACCGACAGGTAAATGAGCAGTTCTTC. This gives the protein CASSQNRQVNEQFF.

DNA for the CDR3: TGTGCCTGGAGTGGCCGGAGTCAGCCCCAGCATTTT. Translated: CAWSGRSQPQHF. The V call is TRBV30, the J call TRBJ1-5, with D unresolved. The CDR3 has 12 amino acids. Trimming cost V 1 base and J 6 bases, with 7 bases left between them. Germline V gene sequence: CDR1 GTSNPN, CDR2 SVGIG (reference sequence).

This sequence joins TRBV7-8 and TRBJ2-2, with 7 bases fitting TRBD1. Germline V CDR1 and CDR2: SGHVS, FQNEAQ. V was pared by 5 bases and J by 2 bases, with 8 bases of the junction left unmatched. This CDR3 contains 16 residues. Here the CDR3 DNA reads TGTGCCAGCAGCCCCTGGGGGACAGCAAACACCGGGGAGCTGTTTTTT. This translates into CASSPWGTANTGELFF.

This chain connects TRBV5-4 to TRBJ2-5, with D perhaps TRBD2 (5 bases). V was clipped by 4 bases and J by 5 bases, with 15 bases between them. The CDR3 sequence is 14 residues long. In germline, CDR1 is SGHNT, CDR2 YYREEE (reference sequence). The CDR3 is CASSAGSRGETQYF. The CDR3 DNA sequence: TGTGCCAGCAGCGCGGGTAGCCGAGGGGAGACCCAGTACTTC.

Note on this clone: A junction end diverges from the germline sequence, so it may reflect a read error. The V call is TRBV27, the J call TRBJ2-5, with D possibly being TRBD2 (5 bases). Germline V gives CDR1 MNHEY, CDR2 SMNVEV (reference sequence). The CDR3 spans 14 residues. The CDR3 here is CASSLSFGKETQYF. The CDR3 nucleotides are TGTGCCAGCAGTTTATCGTTCGGGAAAGAGACTCAGTACTTC.

The V gene is TRBV30, the J gene TRBJ2-3; 9 nucleotides agree with TRBD2. With V trimmed by 4 bases and J by 8 bases, 7 bases remained unmatched. Germline V lookup: CDR1 GTSNPN, CDR2 SVGIG (reference sequence). The CDR3 consists of 13 residues. Here the CDR3 reads CAWILAGASTQYF. The DNA of the CDR3 is TGTGCCTGGATATTAGCGGGGGCGAGTACGCAGTATTTT.

The chain is built from TRBV29-1 and TRBJ1-5; D call uncertain. The CDR3 spans 13 residues. Germline CDR1 SQVTM, CDR2 ANQGSEA. The CDR3 protein is CTRADCSNQPQHF. In DNA form, the CDR3 reads TGCACCCGGGCCGATTGTAGCAATCAGCCCCAGCATTTT.

The count of this clone is one. The chain employs TRBV4-3 and TRBJ1-6; no clear D. Germline V lookup: CDR1 LGHNA, CDR2 YSLEER. Trimming pared 0 bases from V and 5 bases from J, leaving 11 bases between. The length of the CDR3 is 16 residues. CDR3 protein: CASSQDLLRNNSPLHF. In DNA form, the CDR3 reads TGCGCCAGCAGCCAAGATCTACTTAGGAATAATTCACCCCTCCACTTT.